These T cell receptor beta chains were read from a single sample in a study of shared clonotypes between healthy human individuals. Sequencing used immunoSEQ multiplex PCR; TCRdb keeps in-frame clones, though not all of them. The sample lists around 1.6 million clones, 98% occurring once. The sequencing sample was made of naive CD4+ T cells sorted from blood. The source of these receptors is a man aged 30 to 45 in good health. Both conserved end residues are trimmed from each CDR3.

10	TRBJ2-3	TRBV28	ASSSFTDTQY
12	TRBJ2-3	TRBV6-4	ASSERWATDTQY
12	TRBJ2-7	TRBV28	ASSGQSLGYEQY
12	TRBJ2-5	TRBV11-3	ASSLFASEETQY
11	TRBJ2-2	TRBV4-1	ASSRQGAGELF
9	TRBJ2-7	TRBV29-1	SVRGSYEQY
17	TRBJ2-1	TRBV14	ASSSRLAGGPRSYNEQF
11	TRBJ1-5	TRBV2	ASSEGPGVPQH
12	TRBJ2-1	TRBV19	ASSSTTGSGQQF
11	TRBJ2-2	TRBV27	ASSFGDTGELF
14	TRBJ1-1	TRBV28	ASSLWGTGMNTEAF
12	TRBJ2-3	TRBV7-6	ASSLNLLGDTQY
16	TRBJ2-1	TRBV7-2	ASSLTGREVWTYNEQF
14	TRBJ2-3	TRBV7-6	ASSLGLAGRADTQY
13	TRBJ1-4	TRBV9	ASSPRTGGNEKLF
10	TRBJ1-2	TRBV28	ASRSAGYGYT
9	TRBJ2-1	TRBV12-5	ASGRYNEQF
16	TRBJ2-7	TRBV19	ASSIRVSALGGNYEQY
17	TRBJ1-3	TRBV4-1	ASSQFDPGSSVSGNTIY
15	TRBJ2-1	TRBV27	ASRPAEAAKTYNEQF
16	TRBJ2-1	TRBV18	ASSPSYLAGGLYNEQF
11	TRBJ2-5	TRBV5-1	ASSFPPQETQY
14	TRBJ2-1	TRBV7-9	ASSFHGTGTLNEQF
15	TRBJ2-1	TRBV29-1	SVITSGRAWSYNEQF
10	TRBJ2-2	TRBV28	ASSPLSGELF
13	TRBJ2-1	TRBV14	ASSQEWTTNNEQF
15	TRBJ2-6	TRBV9	ASSVARTGSGANVLT